This TCR beta chain was captured by sequencing in a study of response to subunit inactivated influenza vaccine. A remark on this clonotype: Its matching antigen is unknown.

Study outcomes and limitations: Each seasonal influenza vaccination, the authors suggested, recruits few new T cells.

The CDR3 loop spans 11 amino acids. Germline lookup yields CDR1 MDHEN and CDR2 SYDVKM. The V end lost 6 bases, the J end lost 5 bases, and 8 bases lay between the germline ends. TCRdb used MiXCR to reprocess the RT-PCR reads, holding one entry per CDR3 protein. Of about 520,000 distinct CDR3 sequences in the sample, 25% were seen once. The rearrangement links TRBV28 to TRBJ2-7; D is undetermined. The specimen was CD4+ T cells sorted from PBMCs, collected roughly 5 days after vaccination. The sequence was collected from a man between 50 and 59 years old who received an inactivated influenza vaccine. The CDR3 sequence: CASSPLNEQYF. CDR3 nucleotide sequence: TGTGCCAGCAGCCCCCTCAACGAGCAGTACTTC.